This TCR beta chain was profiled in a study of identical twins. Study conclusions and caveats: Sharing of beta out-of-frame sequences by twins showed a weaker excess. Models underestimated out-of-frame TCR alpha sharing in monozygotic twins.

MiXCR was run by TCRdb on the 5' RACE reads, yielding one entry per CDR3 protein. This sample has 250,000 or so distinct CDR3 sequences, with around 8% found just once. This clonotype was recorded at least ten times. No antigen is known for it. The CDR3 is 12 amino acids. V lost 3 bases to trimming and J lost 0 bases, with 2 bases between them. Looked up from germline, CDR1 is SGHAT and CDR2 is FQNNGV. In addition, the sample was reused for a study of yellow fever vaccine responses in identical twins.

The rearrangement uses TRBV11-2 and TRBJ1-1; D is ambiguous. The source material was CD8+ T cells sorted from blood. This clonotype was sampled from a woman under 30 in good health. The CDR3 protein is CASSFLNTEAFF. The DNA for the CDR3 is TGTGCCAGCAGCTTCCTGAACACTGAAGCTTTCTTT.